This T cell receptor beta chain was found in a study of T cell changes during pregnancy in multiple sclerosis. Germline CDR1 and CDR2: MDHEN and SYDVKM. This CDR3 has 15 residues. With 6 bases removed from V and 7 bases from J, the gap between germline ends came to 22 bases. Using immunoSEQ multiplex PCR, the repertoire was profiled, and TCRdb retains in-frame clones only, with some absent. The data contain just under 95,000 clones, 85% to 95% of them singletons. The receptor's source is a female donor with multiple sclerosis, enrolled in a pregnancy study. The chain recombines TRBV28 with TRBJ2-7; TRBD1 is a possible D gene (5 bases). The sequencing here drew on peripheral blood, taken in the first trimester of pregnancy. CDR3 sequence (DNA): TGTGCCAGCAGGTCCCAACAGGTAGGGGCTAGGGAGCAGTACTTC. Translation gives CASRSQQVGAREQYF.